This TCR beta chain comes out of a study of CD8+ T cells in alopecia areata. cDNA serving as the sequencing template came from extracted, reverse transcribed RNA. Here immunoSEQ multiplex PCR was the method, and the copy in TCRdb shows in-frame clones only, minus some. The sample includes 61,000 or so clones, about 96% of them seen just once. About this clone: What it recognizes is unknown.

Study-wide findings and caveats: Scalp specimens additionally yield sequences from normal skin's resident alphabeta T cells.

The CDR3 length is 11 residues. Germline V CDR1 and CDR2: SNHLY, FYNNEI. With V trimmed by 7 bases and J by 12 bases, 9 bases remained unmatched. Samples from alopecia areata patients were lesional scalp punch biopsies and peripheral blood. Researchers picked out CD4+ and CD8+ T cells from PBMCs by sorting. V usage is TRBV2 and J usage is TRBJ2-7; the match to TRBD2 covers 7 bases. The sequencing here drew on CD8+ T cells sorted from blood, taken at week 0. The sequence was obtained from a human donor with alopecia areata. Here the CDR3 DNA reads TGTGCCAGCAACGGACTAGATGGCCCGTACTTC. Its protein product is CASNGLDGPYF.